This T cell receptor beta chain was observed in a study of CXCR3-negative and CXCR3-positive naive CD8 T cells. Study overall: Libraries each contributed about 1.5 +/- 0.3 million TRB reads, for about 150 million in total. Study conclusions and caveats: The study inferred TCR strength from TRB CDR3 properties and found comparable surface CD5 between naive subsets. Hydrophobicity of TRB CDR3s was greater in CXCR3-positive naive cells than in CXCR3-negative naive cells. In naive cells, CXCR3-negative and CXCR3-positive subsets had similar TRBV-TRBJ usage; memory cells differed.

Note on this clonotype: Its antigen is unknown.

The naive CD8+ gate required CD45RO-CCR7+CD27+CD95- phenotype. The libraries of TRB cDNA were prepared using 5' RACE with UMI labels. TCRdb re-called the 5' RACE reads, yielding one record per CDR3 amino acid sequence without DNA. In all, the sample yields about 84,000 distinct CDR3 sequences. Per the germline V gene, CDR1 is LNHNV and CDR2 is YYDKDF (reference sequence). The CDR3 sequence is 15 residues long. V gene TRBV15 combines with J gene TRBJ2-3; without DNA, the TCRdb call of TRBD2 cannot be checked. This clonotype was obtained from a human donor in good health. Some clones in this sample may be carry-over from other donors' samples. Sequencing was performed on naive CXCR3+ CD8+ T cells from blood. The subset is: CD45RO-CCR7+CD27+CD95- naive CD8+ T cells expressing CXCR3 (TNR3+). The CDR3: CATSRVSGITDTQYF.